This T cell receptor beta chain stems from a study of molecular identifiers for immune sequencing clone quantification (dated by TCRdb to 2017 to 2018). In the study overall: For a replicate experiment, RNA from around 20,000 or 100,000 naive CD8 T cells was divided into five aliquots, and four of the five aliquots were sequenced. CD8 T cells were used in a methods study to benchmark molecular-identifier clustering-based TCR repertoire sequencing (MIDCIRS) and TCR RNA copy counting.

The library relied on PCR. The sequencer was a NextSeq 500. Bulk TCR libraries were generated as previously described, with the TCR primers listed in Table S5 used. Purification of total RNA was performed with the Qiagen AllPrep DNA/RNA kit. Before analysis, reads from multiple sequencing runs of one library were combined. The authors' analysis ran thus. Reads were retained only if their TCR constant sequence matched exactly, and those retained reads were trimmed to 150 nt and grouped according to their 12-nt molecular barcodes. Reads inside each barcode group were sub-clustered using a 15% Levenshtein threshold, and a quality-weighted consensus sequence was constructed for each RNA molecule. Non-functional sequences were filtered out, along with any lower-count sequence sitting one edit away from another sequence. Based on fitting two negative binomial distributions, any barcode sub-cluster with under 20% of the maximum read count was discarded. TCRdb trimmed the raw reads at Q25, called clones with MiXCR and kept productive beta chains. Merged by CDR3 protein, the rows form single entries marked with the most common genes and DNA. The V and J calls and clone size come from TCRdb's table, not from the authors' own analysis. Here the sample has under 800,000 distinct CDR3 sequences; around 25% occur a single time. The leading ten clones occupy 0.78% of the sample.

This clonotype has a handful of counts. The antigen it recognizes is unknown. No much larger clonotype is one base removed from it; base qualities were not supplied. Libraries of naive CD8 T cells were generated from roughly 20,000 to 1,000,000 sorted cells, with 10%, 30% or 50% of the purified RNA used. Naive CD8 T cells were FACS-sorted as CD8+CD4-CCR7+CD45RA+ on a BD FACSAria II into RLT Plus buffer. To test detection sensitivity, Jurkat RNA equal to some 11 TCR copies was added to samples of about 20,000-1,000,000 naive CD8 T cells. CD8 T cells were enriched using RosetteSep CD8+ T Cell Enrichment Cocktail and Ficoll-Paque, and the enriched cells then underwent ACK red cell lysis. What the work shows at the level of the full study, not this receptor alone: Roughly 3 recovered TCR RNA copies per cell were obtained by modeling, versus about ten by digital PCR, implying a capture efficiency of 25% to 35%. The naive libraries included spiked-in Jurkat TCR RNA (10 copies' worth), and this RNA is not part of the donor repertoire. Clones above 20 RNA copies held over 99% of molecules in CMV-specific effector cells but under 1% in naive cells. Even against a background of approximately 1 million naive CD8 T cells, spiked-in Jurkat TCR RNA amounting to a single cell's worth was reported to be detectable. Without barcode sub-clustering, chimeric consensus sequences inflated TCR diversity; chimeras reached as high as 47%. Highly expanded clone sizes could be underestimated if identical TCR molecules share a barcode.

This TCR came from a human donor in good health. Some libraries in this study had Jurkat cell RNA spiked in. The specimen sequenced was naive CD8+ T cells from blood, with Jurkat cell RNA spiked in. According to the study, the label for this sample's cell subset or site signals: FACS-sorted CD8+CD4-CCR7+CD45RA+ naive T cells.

CDR3 protein: CASSQEGQGLSVNYGYTF. The DNA sequence is TGCGCCAGCAGCCAAGAGGGGCAGGGGTTGTCGGTAAACTATGGCTACACCTTC. The chain uses TRBV4-1 and TRBJ1-2; 6 matching bases give a weak D call of TRBD1. A distance of 19 bases separates the germline ends of V and J, which lose 0 bases and 2 bases respectively. The CDR3 runs 18 amino acids, cysteine and phenylalanine included. The CDR3 DNA has 54 bases and is translated from base 1. For CDR1 and CDR2, the germline V gene lists MGHRA and YSYEKL.